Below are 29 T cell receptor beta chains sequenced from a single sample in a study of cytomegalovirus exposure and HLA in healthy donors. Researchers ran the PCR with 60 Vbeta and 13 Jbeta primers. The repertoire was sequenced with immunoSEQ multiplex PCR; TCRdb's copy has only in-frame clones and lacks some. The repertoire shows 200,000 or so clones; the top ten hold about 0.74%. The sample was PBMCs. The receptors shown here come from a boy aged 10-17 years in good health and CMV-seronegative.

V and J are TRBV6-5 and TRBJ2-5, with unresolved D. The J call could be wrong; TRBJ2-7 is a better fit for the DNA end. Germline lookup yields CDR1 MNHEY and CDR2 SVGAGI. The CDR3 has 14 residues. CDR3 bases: TGTGCCAGCAGTCCCTTAGCCGCAAGCATCGAGCAGTACTTC. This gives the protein CASSPLAASIEQYF.

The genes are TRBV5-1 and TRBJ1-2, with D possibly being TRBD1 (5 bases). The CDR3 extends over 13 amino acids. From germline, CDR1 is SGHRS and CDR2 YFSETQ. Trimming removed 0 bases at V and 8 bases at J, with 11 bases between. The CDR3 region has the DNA TGCGCCAGCAGCTTGGGGGGCACGAAAGGCTACACCTTC. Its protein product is CASSLGGTKGYTF.

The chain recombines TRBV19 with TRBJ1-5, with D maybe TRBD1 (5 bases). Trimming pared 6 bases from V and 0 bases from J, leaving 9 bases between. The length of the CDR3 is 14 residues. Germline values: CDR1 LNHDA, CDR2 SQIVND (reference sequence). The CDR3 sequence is CASRAGYSNQPQHF. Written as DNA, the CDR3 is TGTGCCAGTAGGGCAGGGTATAGCAATCAGCCCCAGCATTTT.

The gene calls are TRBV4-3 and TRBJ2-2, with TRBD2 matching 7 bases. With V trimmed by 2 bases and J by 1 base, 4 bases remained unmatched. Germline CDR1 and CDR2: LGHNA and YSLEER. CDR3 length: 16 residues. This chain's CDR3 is CASSQFGGVNTGELFF. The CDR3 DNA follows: TGCGCCAGCAGCCAATTTGGGGGGGTGAACACCGGGGAGCTGTTTTTT.

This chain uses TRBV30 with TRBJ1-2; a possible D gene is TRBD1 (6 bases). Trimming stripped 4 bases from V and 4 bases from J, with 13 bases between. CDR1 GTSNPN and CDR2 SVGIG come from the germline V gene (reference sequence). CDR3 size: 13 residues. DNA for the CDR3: TGTGCCTGGAAGGGGGGGGAGGTCTATGGCTACACCTTC. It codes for CAWKGGEVYGYTF. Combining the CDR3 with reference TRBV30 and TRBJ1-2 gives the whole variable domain SQTIHQWPATLVQPVGSPLSLECTVEGTSNPNLYWYRQAAGRGLQLLFYSVGIGQISSEVPQNLSASRPQDRQFILSSKKLLLSDSGFYLCAWKGGEVYGYTFGSGTRLTVV.

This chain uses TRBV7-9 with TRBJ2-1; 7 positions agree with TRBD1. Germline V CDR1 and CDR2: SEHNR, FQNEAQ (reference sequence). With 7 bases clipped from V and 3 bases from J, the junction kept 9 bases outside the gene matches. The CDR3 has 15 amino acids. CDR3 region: CASTSWTGIYNEQFF. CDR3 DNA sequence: TGTGCCAGCACCTCCTGGACAGGAATCTACAATGAGCAGTTCTTC. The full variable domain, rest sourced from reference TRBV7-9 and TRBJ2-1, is DTGVSQNPRHKITKRGQNVTFRCDPISEHNRLYWYRQTLGQGPEFLTYFQNEAQLEKSRLLSDRFSAERPKGSFSTLEIQRTEQGDSAMYLCASTSWTGIYNEQFFGPGTRLTVL.

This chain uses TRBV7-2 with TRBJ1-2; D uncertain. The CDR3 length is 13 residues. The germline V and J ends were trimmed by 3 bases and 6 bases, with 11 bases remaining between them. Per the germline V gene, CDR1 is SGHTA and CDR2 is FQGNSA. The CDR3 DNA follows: TGTGCCAGCAGCTTCGGGATCTCGGATGGCTACACCTTC. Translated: CASSFGISDGYTF.

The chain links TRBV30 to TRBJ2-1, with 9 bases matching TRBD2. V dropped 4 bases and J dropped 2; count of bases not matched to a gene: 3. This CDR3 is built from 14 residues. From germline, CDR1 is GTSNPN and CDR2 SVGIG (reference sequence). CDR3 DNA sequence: TGTGCCTGGAATATAGCGGGGGCCTACAATGAGCAGTTCTTC. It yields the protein CAWNIAGAYNEQFF.

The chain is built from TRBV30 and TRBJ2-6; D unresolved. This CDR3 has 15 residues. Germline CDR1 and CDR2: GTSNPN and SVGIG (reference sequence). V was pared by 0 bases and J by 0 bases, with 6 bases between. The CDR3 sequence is CAWSVSRSGANVLTF. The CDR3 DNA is TGTGCCTGGAGTGTGAGTCGCTCTGGGGCCAACGTCCTGACTTTC. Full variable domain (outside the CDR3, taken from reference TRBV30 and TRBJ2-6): SQTIHQWPATLVQPVGSPLSLECTVEGTSNPNLYWYRQAAGRGLQLLFYSVGIGQISSEVPQNLSASRPQDRQFILSSKKLLLSDSGFYLCAWSVSRSGANVLTFGAGSRLTVL.

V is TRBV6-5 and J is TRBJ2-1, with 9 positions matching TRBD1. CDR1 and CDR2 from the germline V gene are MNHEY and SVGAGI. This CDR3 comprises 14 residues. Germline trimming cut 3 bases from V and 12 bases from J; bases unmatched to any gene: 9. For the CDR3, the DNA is TGTGCCAGCAGTTATAAGGACAGGGGTTTACGGCAGTTCTTC. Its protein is CASSYKDRGLRQFF.

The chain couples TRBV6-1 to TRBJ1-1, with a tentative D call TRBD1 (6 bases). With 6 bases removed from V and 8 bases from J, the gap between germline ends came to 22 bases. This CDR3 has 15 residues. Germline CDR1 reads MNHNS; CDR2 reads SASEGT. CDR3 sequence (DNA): TGTGCCAGCAGGGCCTTGGGACAAGCGGCCGGAGAAGCTTTCTTT. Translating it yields CASRALGQAAGEAFF.

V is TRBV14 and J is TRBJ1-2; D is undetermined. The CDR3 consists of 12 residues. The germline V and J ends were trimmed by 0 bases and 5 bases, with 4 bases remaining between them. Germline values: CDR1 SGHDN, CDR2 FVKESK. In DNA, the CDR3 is TGTGCCAGCAGCCAAGATCATTATGGCTACACCTTC. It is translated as CASSQDHYGYTF. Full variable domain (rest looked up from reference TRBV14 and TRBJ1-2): EAGVTQFPSHSVIEKGQTVTLRCDPISGHDNLYWYRRVMGKEIKFLLHFVKESKQDESGMPNNRFLAERTGGTYSTLKVQPAELEDSGVYFCASSQDHYGYTFGSGTRLTVV.

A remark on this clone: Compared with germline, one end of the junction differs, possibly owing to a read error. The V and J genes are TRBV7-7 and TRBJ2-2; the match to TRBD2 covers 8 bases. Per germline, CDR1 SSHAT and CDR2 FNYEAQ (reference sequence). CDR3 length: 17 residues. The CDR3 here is CASSLVPRGANTGELFF. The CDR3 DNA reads TGTGCTAGCAGCTTAGTGCCGCGGGGGGCGAACACCGGGGAGCTGTTTTTT.

CDR3 region: CAIRPGLAGWAGELFF. CDR3 DNA sequence: TGTGCCATCAGACCGGGACTAGCGGGGTGGGCCGGGGAGCTGTTTTTT. The rearrangement joins TRBV10-3 to TRBJ2-2; 13 nucleotides align to TRBD2. V trimming: 6 bases; J trimming: 6 bases; junction bases outside the gene matches: 7. Germline V gives CDR1 ENHRY, CDR2 SYGVKD. CDR3 length equals 16 residues.

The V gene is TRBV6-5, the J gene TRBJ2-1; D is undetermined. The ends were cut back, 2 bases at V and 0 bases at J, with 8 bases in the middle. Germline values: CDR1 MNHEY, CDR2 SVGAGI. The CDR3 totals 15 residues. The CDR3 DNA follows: TGTGCCAGCAGTTACGACTTCTTCTCCTACAATGAGCAGTTCTTC. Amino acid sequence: CASSYDFFSYNEQFF.

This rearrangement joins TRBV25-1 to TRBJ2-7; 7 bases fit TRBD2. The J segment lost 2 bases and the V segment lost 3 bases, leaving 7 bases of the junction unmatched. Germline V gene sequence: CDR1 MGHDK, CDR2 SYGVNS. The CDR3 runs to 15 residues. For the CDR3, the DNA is TGTGCCAGCAGTGACCCTGCGGGGGAAACCTACGAGCAGTACTTC. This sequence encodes CASSDPAGETYEQYF.

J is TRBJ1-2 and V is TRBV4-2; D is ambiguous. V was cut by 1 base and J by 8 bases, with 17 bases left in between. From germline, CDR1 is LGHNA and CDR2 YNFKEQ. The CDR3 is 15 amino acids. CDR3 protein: CASSQVPRTPEGYTF. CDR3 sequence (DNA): TGTGCCAGCAGCCAAGTTCCCCGTACTCCGGAGGGCTACACCTTC.

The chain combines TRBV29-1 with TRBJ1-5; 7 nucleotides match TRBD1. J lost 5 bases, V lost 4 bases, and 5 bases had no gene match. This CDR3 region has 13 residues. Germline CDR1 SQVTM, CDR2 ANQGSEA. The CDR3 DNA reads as TGCAGCGTTGGGACAGGAGGGGATCAGCCCCAGCATTTT. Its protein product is CSVGTGGDQPQHF.

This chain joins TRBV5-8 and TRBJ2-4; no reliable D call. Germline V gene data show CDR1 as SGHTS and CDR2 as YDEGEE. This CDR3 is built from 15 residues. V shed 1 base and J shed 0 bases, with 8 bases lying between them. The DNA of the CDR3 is TGTGCCAGCAGCTTGAACCGGTTAGCCAAAAACATTCAGTACTTC. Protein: CASSLNRLAKNIQYF.

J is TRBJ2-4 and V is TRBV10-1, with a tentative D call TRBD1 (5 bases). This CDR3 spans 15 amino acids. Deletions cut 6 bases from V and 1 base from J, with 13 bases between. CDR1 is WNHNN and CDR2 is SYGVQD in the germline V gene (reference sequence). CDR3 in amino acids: CASSQRTPAKNIQYF. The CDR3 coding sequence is TGCGCCAGCAGCCAAAGGACACCTGCCAAAAACATTCAGTACTTC.

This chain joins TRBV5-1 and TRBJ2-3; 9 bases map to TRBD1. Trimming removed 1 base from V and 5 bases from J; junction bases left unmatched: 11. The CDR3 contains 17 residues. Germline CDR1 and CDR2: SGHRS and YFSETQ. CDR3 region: CASSLFLGDRVEDTQYF. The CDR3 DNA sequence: TGCGCCAGCAGCTTGTTCCTTGGGGACAGGGTGGAAGATACGCAGTATTTT.

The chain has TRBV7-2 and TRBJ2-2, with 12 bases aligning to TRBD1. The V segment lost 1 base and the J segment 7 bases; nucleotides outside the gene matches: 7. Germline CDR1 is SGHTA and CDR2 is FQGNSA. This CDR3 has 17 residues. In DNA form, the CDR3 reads TGTGCCAGCAGCTTAGGTCCGGGACAGGGGGCTGTCGGGGAGCTGTTTTTT. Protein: CASSLGPGQGAVGELFF.

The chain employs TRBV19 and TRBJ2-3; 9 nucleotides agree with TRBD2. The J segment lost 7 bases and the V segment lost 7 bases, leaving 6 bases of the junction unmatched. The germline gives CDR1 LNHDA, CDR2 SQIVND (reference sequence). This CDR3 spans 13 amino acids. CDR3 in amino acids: CASNGLAGNTQYF. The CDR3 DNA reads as TGTGCCAGTAATGGGCTAGCGGGGAATACGCAGTATTTT.

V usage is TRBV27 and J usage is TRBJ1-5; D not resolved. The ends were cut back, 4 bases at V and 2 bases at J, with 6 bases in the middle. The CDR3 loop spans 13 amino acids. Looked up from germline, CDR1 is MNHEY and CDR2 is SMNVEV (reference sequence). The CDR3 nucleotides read TGTGCCAGCAGTTGGCATCGCAATCAGCCCCAGCATTTT. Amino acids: CASSWHRNQPQHF.

CDR3 nucleotides: TGTGCCAGCAGTTACGGGACTTTACAAGAGACCCAGTACTTC. It encodes CASSYGTLQETQYF. This chain connects TRBV6-6 to TRBJ2-5; D perhaps matches TRBD2 (6 bases). This CDR3 contains 14 residues. Germline assignment: CDR1 MNHNY and CDR2 SVGAGI (reference sequence). V shed 2 bases and J shed 2 bases, with 9 bases lying between them.

The CDR3 nucleotides are TGTGCCAGCAGCTTGGCTCCAGGTTCGAACTACGAGCAGTACTTC. Translating gives CASSLAPGSNYEQYF. The chain is built from TRBV5-4 and TRBJ2-7; D unresolved. The CDR3 spans 15 residues. Germline V lookup: CDR1 SGHNT, CDR2 YYREEE (reference sequence). The ends were cut back, 0 bases at V and 3 bases at J, with 13 bases in the middle.

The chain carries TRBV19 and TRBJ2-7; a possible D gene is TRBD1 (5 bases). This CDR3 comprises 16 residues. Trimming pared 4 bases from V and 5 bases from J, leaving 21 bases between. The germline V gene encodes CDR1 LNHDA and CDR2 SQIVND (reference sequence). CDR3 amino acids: CASSTRGAAGWNEQYF. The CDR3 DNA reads TGTGCCAGTAGTACCCGTGGGGCGGCCGGGTGGAACGAGCAGTACTTC. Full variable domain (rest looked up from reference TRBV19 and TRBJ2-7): DGGITQSPKYLFRKEGQNVTLSCEQNLNHDAMYWYRQDPGQGLRLIYYSQIVNDFQKGDIAEGYSVSREKKESFPLTVTSAQKNPTAFYLCASSTRGAAGWNEQYFGPGTRLTVT.

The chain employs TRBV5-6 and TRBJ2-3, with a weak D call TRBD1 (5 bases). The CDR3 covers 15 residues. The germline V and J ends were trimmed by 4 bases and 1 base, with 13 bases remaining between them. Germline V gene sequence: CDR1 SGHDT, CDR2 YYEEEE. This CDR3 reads CASSPGGAGTDTQYF. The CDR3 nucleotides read TGTGCCAGCAGCCCAGGTGGGGCAGGCACAGATACGCAGTATTTT. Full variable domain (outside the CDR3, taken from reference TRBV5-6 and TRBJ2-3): DAGVTQSPTHLIKTRGQQVTLRCSPKSGHDTVSWYQQALGQGPQFIFQYYEEEERQRGNFPDRFSGHQFPNYSSELNVNALLLGDSALYLCASSPGGAGTDTQYFGPGTRLTVL.

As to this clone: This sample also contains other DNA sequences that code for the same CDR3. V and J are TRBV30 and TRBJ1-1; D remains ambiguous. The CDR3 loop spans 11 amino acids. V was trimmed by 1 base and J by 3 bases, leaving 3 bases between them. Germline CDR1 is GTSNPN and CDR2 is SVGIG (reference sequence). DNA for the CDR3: TGTGCCTGGAGTGCTGACACTGAAGCTTTCTTT. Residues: CAWSADTEAFF. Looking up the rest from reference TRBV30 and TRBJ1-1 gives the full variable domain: SQTIHQWPATLVQPVGSPLSLECTVEGTSNPNLYWYRQAAGRGLQLLFYSVGIGQISSEVPQNLSASRPQDRQFILSSKKLLLSDSGFYLCAWSADTEAFFGQGTRLTVV.